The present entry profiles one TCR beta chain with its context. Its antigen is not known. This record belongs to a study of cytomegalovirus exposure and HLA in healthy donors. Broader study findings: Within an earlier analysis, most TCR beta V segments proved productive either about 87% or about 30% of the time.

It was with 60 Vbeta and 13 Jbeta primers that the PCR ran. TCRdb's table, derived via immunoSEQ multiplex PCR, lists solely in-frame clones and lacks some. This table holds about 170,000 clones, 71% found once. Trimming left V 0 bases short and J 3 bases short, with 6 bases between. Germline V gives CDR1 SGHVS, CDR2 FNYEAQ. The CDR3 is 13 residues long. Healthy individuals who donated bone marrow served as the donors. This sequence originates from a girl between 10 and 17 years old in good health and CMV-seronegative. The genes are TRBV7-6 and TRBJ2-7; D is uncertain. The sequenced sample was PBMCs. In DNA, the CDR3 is TGTGCCAGCAGCTTAGCGCTAGGCTACGAGCAGTACTTC. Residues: CASSLALGYEQYF.